One and the same sample provided the 29 T cell receptor beta chains below, sequenced in a study of T cells in Graves' hyperthyroidism and ophthalmopathy. Amplification yielded TCR beta CDR3 regions, with RNA transcripts as the source. The study used the HTBI primer set for a first-round RT-PCR of the TCR CDR3. TCRdb ran MiXCR on the multiplex PCR reads and lists one entry per CDR3 protein. The sample has approximately 570,000 distinct CDR3 sequences; 15% to 20% are singletons. Source material: blood. These receptors came from a man aged 35-49 years with Graves' ophthalmopathy.

This clonotype was detected many times. The chain combines TRBV15 with TRBJ2-3, with D tentatively TRBD1 (6 bases). This CDR3 is 15 amino acids long. The germline V and J ends were trimmed by 1 base and 2 bases, with 10 bases remaining between them. Germline lookup yields CDR1 LNHNV and CDR2 YYDKDF (reference sequence). CDR3 sequence reads: CATSRGGLATDTQYF. CDR3 sequence (DNA): TGTGCCACCAGCAGAGGGGGGCTCGCCACAGATACGCAGTATTTT. Variable domain in full (rest from reference TRBV15 and TRBJ2-3): DAMVIQNPRYQVTQFGKPVTLSCSQTLNHNVMYWYQQKSSQAPKLLFHYYDKDFNNEADTPDNFQSRRPNTSFCFLDIRSPGLGDTAMYLCATSRGGLATDTQYFGPGTRLTVL.

In its sample, this clonotype was seen a few times. This chain connects TRBV5-4 to TRBJ2-3, with D perhaps matching TRBD1 (6 bases). This CDR3 has 17 amino acids. V dropped 4 bases and J dropped 0 bases, with 18 bases sitting between them. Per germline, CDR1 SGHNT and CDR2 YYREEE (reference sequence). The CDR3 region is CASSPWTEPTSTDTQYF. CDR3 coding DNA: TGTGCCAGCAGCCCGTGGACAGAGCCCACTAGCACAGATACGCAGTATTTT.

J is TRBJ2-7 and V is TRBV6-2 or TRBV6-3; no clear D gene. Trimming cost V 2 bases and J 3 bases, with 8 bases left between them. CDR3 length: 13 amino acids. Per germline, CDR1 MNHEY and CDR2 SVGEGT. The CDR3 loop reads CASSYMGFYEQYF. The CDR3 DNA reads as TGTGCCAGCAGTTACATGGGTTTCTACGAGCAGTACTTC.

This clonotype was counted at least ten times. The chain employs TRBV28 and TRBJ2-3; 7 nucleotides agree with TRBD1. The CDR3 length is 15 residues. The germline V gene has CDR1 MDHEN and CDR2 SYDVKM. Trimming at V came to 4 bases and at J to 4 bases, leaving 8 bases not matched to a gene. CDR3 coding DNA: TGTGCCAGCAGTTCCGGGACAGCTAGGGCAGATACGCAGTATTTT. Its translation is CASSSGTARADTQYF.

The chain couples TRBV5-1 to TRBJ2-7; 8 bases fit TRBD1. V gave up 4 bases and J gave up 5 bases; unmatched junction bases: 8. The CDR3 extends over 14 amino acids. Germline values: CDR1 SGHRS, CDR2 YFSETQ. The CDR3 DNA reads as TGCGCCAGCAGCGCGGGACAGGTAACCGACGAGCAGTACTTC. Translation: CASSAGQVTDEQYF.

This clonotype was found a few times. This chain connects TRBV28 to TRBJ2-7; 10 bases fit TRBD2. V gave up 11 bases and J gave up 4 bases; unmatched junction bases: 5. CDR3 size: 12 residues. Germline loops: CDR1 MDHEN, CDR2 SYDVKM. CDR3 DNA sequence: TGTGCCGGCTCTAGCGGGAGTTACGAGCAGTACTTC. Protein sequence: CAGSSGSYEQYF.

This clonotype turned up a few times. The chain uses TRBV25-1 and TRBJ1-5; a weak D match, TRBD1 (6 bases). Looked up from germline, CDR1 is MGHDK and CDR2 is SYGVNS. The CDR3 loop spans 15 amino acids. Trimming pared 2 bases from V and 6 bases from J, leaving 14 bases between. The CDR3 DNA follows: TGTGCCAGCAGTGAAAGGGGGGGAGGGATTCAGCCCCAGCATTTT. It specifies CASSERGGGIQPQHF.

This clonotype was found a few times. The chain has TRBV5-8 and TRBJ2-3, with 14 nucleotides matching TRBD2. Trimming removed 3 bases from V and 2 bases from J; junction bases left unmatched: 14. The CDR3 has 20 residues. CDR1 and CDR2 from the germline V gene are SGHTS and YDEGEE. Here the CDR3 reads CASSSGGPRLAGGTTDTQYF. CDR3 sequence (DNA): TGTGCCAGCAGCTCGGGGGGCCCCAGACTAGCGGGAGGGACCACAGATACGCAGTATTTT.

This clonotype was picked up many times. The rearrangement uses TRBV29-1 and TRBJ2-5; TRBD2 aligns across 12 bases. The CDR3 contains 15 residues. Looked up from germline, CDR1 is SQVTM and CDR2 is ANQGSEA. V lost 3 bases, J lost 3 bases, and 5 bases stayed unmatched. The CDR3 is CSVDGASGREETQYF. CDR3 in DNA: TGCAGCGTTGACGGGGCTAGCGGGAGGGAAGAGACCCAGTACTTC.

The J gene is TRBJ1-5, the V gene TRBV6-1; D gene unclear. CDR1 and CDR2 from the germline V gene are MNHNS and SASEGT. V shed 7 bases and J shed 5 bases, with 12 bases lying between them. The CDR3 covers 13 residues. The CDR3 DNA reads TGTGCCAGCACCCTAACAAGCGATCAGCCCCAGCATTTT. This translates into CASTLTSDQPQHF.

The chain recombines TRBV5-6 with TRBJ2-1, with a weak D call TRBD1 (6 bases). The germline CDR1 and CDR2 sequences are SGHDT and YYEEEE. The CDR3 covers 16 residues. Trimming left V 2 bases short and J 8 bases short, with 20 bases between. CDR3 nucleotide sequence: TGTGCCAGCAGCTTCCCGTGGGCAGGCCACAGGGATGAGCAGTTCTTC. Encoded protein: CASSFPWAGHRDEQFF.

V is TRBV10-3 and J is TRBJ2-2, with 8 bases fitting TRBD1. Germline V CDR1 and CDR2: ENHRY, SYGVKD. This CDR3 spans 15 amino acids. With 6 bases clipped from V and 3 bases from J, the junction kept 6 bases outside the gene matches. The CDR3 protein is CAIRSDRGDTGELFF. The CDR3 DNA follows: TGTGCCATCAGATCAGACAGGGGTGACACCGGGGAGCTGTTTTTT.

This clonotype occurred many times. V and J are TRBV7-3 and TRBJ2-2; D is perhaps TRBD2 (6 bases). CDR1 is SGHTA and CDR2 is FQGTGA in the germline V gene. This CDR3 spans 17 amino acids. The ends were cut back, 1 base at V and 1 base at J, with 13 bases in the middle. The CDR3 reads CASSLKGVGGNTGELFF. In nucleotides, the CDR3 is TGTGCCAGCAGCTTAAAGGGCGTGGGAGGGAACACCGGGGAGCTGTTTTTT.

The V gene is TRBV19, the J gene TRBJ1-1; the D gene is possibly TRBD1 (6 bases). The germline gives CDR1 LNHDA, CDR2 SQIVND (reference sequence). There are 16 residues in the CDR3. Trimming pared 1 base from V and 5 bases from J, leaving 17 bases between. The CDR3 sequence is CASSIGGGGGWTEAFF. The CDR3 DNA sequence: TGTGCCAGTAGTATAGGAGGAGGGGGGGGTTGGACTGAAGCTTTCTTT.

This clonotype is a singleton in its sample. The chain uses TRBV5-1 and TRBJ2-5; no reliable D call. Trimming took 1 base from V and 5 from J, leaving 12 bases between them. Per germline, CDR1 SGHRS and CDR2 YFSETQ. The CDR3 totals 14 residues. The CDR3 here is CASSLTAPRETQYF. The CDR3 coding sequence is TGCGCCAGCAGCTTGACAGCCCCTCGCGAGACCCAGTACTTC.

This clonotype was recorded many times. The rearrangement uses TRBV18 and TRBJ1-1; no clear D. V dropped 3 bases and J dropped 3 bases, with 5 bases sitting between them. The germline V gene encodes CDR1 KGHSH and CDR2 LQKENI. The CDR3 covers 12 residues. CDR3 sequence reads: CASSPEYTEAFF. In DNA form, the CDR3 reads TGTGCCAGCTCACCGGAGTACACTGAAGCTTTCTTT.

The chain has TRBV27 and TRBJ2-7; D may be TRBD1 (6 bases). The CDR3 has 15 amino acids. Trimming left V 5 bases short and J 3 bases short, with 17 bases between. The germline CDR1 and CDR2 sequences are MNHEY and SMNVEV (reference sequence). CDR3 coding DNA: TGTGCCAGCAGTCAATCTACCAACAGGGTCTACGAGCAGTACTTC. Translated: CASSQSTNRVYEQYF.

This chain joins TRBV20-1 and TRBJ2-7; D is unresolved. The CDR3 has 14 amino acids. V was clipped by 5 bases and J by 0 bases, with 14 bases between them. CDR1 and CDR2 (germline): DFQATT, SNEGSKA (reference sequence). CDR3 DNA sequence: TGCAGTGCTGGGCTCCCGAAGAGCTCCTACGAGCAGTACTTC. Translating gives CSAGLPKSSYEQYF.

This clonotype occurred a few times. V is TRBV20-1 and J is TRBJ2-7; D perhaps matches TRBD2 (6 bases). The germline V and J ends were trimmed by 1 base and 3 bases, with 13 bases remaining between them. The CDR3 totals 14 residues. Germline V gives CDR1 DFQATT, CDR2 SNEGSKA (reference sequence). As DNA, the CDR3 is TGCAGTGCTAGAGTAACGGGAGAGTTCTACGAGCAGTACTTC. Its translation: CSARVTGEFYEQYF.

The rearrangement uses TRBV20-1 and TRBJ2-1; 8 nucleotides align to TRBD2. Germline CDR1 is DFQATT and CDR2 is SNEGSKA (reference sequence). V lost 0 bases and J lost 3; bases outside the gene matches: 10. This CDR3 comprises 17 residues. Written as DNA, the CDR3 is TGCAGTGCTAGAGATGGCATAGCGGGGCCGATCTACAATGAGCAGTTCTTC. This codes for CSARDGIAGPIYNEQFF.

This clonotype has a handful of counts. This sequence joins TRBV5-1 and TRBJ2-1, with 11 bases identical to TRBD1. The CDR3 is made up of 13 amino acids. CDR1 and CDR2 (germline): SGHRS, YFSETQ. After removal of 7 bases from V and 6 bases from J, the junction contained 3 bases not matched to a gene. CDR3 nucleotides: TGCGCCAGCGGGACAGGGGGAGGCAATGAGCAGTTCTTC. It specifies CASGTGGGNEQFF.

This clonotype has a handful of counts. The chain links TRBV11-2 to TRBJ1-3; possibly TRBD1 for D (5 bases). CDR3 length equals 15 residues. The V end lost 5 bases, the J end lost 4 bases, and 15 bases lay between the germline ends. Germline lookup yields CDR1 SGHAT and CDR2 FQNNGV. CDR3 coding DNA: TGTGCCAGCAGCCTTACCGCAGGGTCAGGAAACACCATATATTTT. Translation: CASSLTAGSGNTIYF. The full variable domain, completed using reference TRBV11-2 and TRBJ1-3, is EAGVAQSPRYKIIEKRQSVAFWCNPISGHATLYWYQQILGQGPKLLIQFQNNGVVDDSQLPKDRFSAERLKGVDSTLKIQPAKLEDSAVYLCASSLTAGSGNTIYFGEGSWLTVV.

V gene TRBV7-9 combines with J gene TRBJ2-1, with D possibly matching TRBD2 (7 bases). Germline CDR1 SEHNR, CDR2 FQNEAQ (reference sequence). The V gene lost 1 base and the J gene lost 8 bases, with 12 bases spanning the gap. The CDR3 consists of 14 residues. CDR3 protein: CASSLGGGHHEQFF. DNA of the CDR3: TGTGCCAGCAGCTTAGGGGGGGGCCACCATGAGCAGTTCTTC.

In this sample, this clonotype turned up a few times. The chain carries TRBV10-3 and TRBJ1-4; 8 nucleotides align to TRBD1. V gave up 3 bases and J gave up 0 bases; unmatched junction bases: 6. The CDR3 loop spans 17 amino acids. CDR1 ENHRY and CDR2 SYGVKD come from the germline V gene. CDR3 protein: CAISEGDRTATNEKLFF. CDR3 bases: TGTGCCATCAGTGAAGGGGACAGGACTGCAACTAATGAAAAACTGTTTTTT.

This chain links TRBV30 with TRBJ2-7, with D possibly TRBD2 on 6 matching bases. This CDR3 spans 14 amino acids. Germline V CDR1 and CDR2: GTSNPN, SVGIG (reference sequence). With 2 bases removed from V and 1 base from J, the gap between germline ends came to 12 bases. The CDR3 sequence: CAWSKGLNSYEQYF. CDR3 sequence (DNA): TGTGCCTGGAGTAAGGGACTTAATTCCTACGAGCAGTACTTC.

This clonotype appeared a few times. The chain recombines TRBV4-2 with TRBJ2-2, with 10 bases identical to TRBD1. This CDR3 has 16 residues. Germline CDR1 reads LGHNA; CDR2 reads YNFKEQ. After removal of 3 bases from V and 0 bases from J, the junction contained 1 base not matched to a gene. The CDR3 reads CASSQGQGTNTGELFF. CDR3 coding DNA: TGTGCCAGCAGCCAGGGACAGGGGACGAACACCGGGGAGCTGTTTTTT.

This clonotype occurred many times. The V gene is TRBV5-1, the J gene TRBJ2-3, with a weak D call TRBD1 (6 bases). Deletions cut 3 bases from V and 5 bases from J, with 19 bases between. Germline-derived CDR1 and CDR2 are SGHRS and YFSETQ. The CDR3 runs 16 residues. The CDR3 DNA sequence: TGCGCCAGCAGCTGGGGGCCGGGACCGCGCGGAGATACGCAGTATTTT. Translated: CASSWGPGPRGDTQYF.

V and J are TRBV15 and TRBJ2-3, with D tentatively TRBD2 (6 bases). Germline loops: CDR1 LNHNV, CDR2 YYDKDF (reference sequence). The CDR3 contains 16 residues. The germline V and J ends were trimmed by 5 bases and 3 bases, with 18 bases remaining between them. In DNA, the CDR3 is TGTGCCACCAGCCCGAAGTCTGGGGGGATAACAGATACGCAGTATTTT. Encoded protein: CATSPKSGGITDTQYF.

Concerning this clonotype: The junction shows a germline mismatch at one end, possibly a read error. The V call is TRBV6-1, the J call TRBJ2-1; 11 nucleotides align to TRBD2. Per germline, CDR1 MNHNS and CDR2 SASEGT. CDR3 length equals 15 residues. The CDR3 DNA sequence: TGTGCCAGCAGTAGACTAGCGGGGAACTACAATAAGCAGTTCTTC. It encodes CASSRLAGNYNKQFF.